These T cell receptor beta chains were read from a single sample in a study of cytomegalovirus exposure and HLA in healthy donors. Some clones are missing from TCRdb's copy, which holds only in-frame ones; the method was immunoSEQ multiplex PCR. Of about 190,000 clones detected, around 86% appear once; the ten largest clones hold about 1.2%. The sample taken for sequencing was PBMCs. The receptors stem from a man aged 25 to 45 in good health and CMV-seronegative. Each CDR3 is given with its conserved first and last residue. D genes are given only for firm matches. Clone size is stated in some rows and not others, as once, few, many or a class when expanded.

d_call: TRBD1; cdr3_length: 16; v_call: TRBV4-1; clone_size: once; j_call: TRBJ2-5; cdr3_nt: TGCGCCAGCGGCCAGCGACAGGCAGGGGGCCAAGAGACCCAGTACTTC; cdr3_aa: CASGQRQAGGQETQYF
d_call: -; cdr3_length: 18; v_call: TRBV7-2; clone_size: -; j_call: TRBJ2-5; cdr3_nt: TGTGCCAGCAGCTTAGGTTTACGGCGGGGGCCACCCCAGGAGACCCAGTACTTC; cdr3_aa: CASSLGLRRGPPQETQYF
d_call: -; cdr3_length: 14; v_call: TRBV5-6; clone_size: -; j_call: TRBJ1-1; cdr3_nt: TGTGCCAGCAGGGCAGGGAAATTGAACACTGAAGCTTTCTTT; cdr3_aa: CASRAGKLNTEAFF
d_call: TRBD1; cdr3_length: 13; v_call: TRBV11-2; clone_size: few; j_call: TRBJ1-1; cdr3_nt: TGTGCCAGCAGCTCGGACAGGGGCACTGAAGCTTTCTTT; cdr3_aa: CASSSDRGTEAFF
d_call: -; cdr3_length: 11; v_call: TRBV27; clone_size: once; j_call: TRBJ1-5; cdr3_nt: TGTGCCAGCGGGGGAGGGCAGCCCCAGCATTTT; cdr3_aa: CASGGGQPQHF
d_call: -; cdr3_length: 13; v_call: TRBV7-2; clone_size: -; j_call: TRBJ2-2; cdr3_nt: TGTGCCAGCAGCTGGAGAGACACCGGGGAGCTGTTTTTT; cdr3_aa: CASSWRDTGELFF
d_call: -; cdr3_length: 16; v_call: TRBV21-1; clone_size: -; j_call: TRBJ2-5; cdr3_nt: TGTGCCAGCAGCGGGACTAGCGGGAGCCAATGGGAGACCCAGTACTTC; cdr3_aa: CASSGTSGSQWETQYF
d_call: TRBD1; cdr3_length: 14; v_call: TRBV5-1; clone_size: -; j_call: TRBJ1-4; cdr3_nt: TGCGCCAGCAGCCCGGGACAGTTTGGAGAAAAACTGTTTTTT; cdr3_aa: CASSPGQFGEKLFF
d_call: TRBD2; cdr3_length: 15; v_call: TRBV7-2; clone_size: -; j_call: TRBJ2-1; cdr3_nt: TGTGCCAGCAGCTTTTTAGCGGGAGGCATCTATGAGCAGTTCTTC; cdr3_aa: CASSFLAGGIYEQFF
d_call: TRBD1; cdr3_length: 19; v_call: TRBV4-1; clone_size: -; j_call: TRBJ2-4; cdr3_nt: TGCGCCAGCAGCCAAGATGGGGCAGGGGGCGTCGGGGCCAAAAACATTCAGTACTTC; cdr3_aa: CASSQDGAGGVGAKNIQYF
d_call: -; cdr3_length: 18; v_call: TRBV27; clone_size: -; j_call: TRBJ2-7; cdr3_nt: TGTGCCAGCAGTTTTCTTAATACCCCAGGGGACCACTCCTACGAGCAGTACTTC; cdr3_aa: CASSFLNTPGDHSYEQYF
d_call: TRBD2; cdr3_length: 15; v_call: TRBV19; clone_size: -; j_call: TRBJ2-7; cdr3_nt: TGTGCCAGTAGTATGAGAGCGGGAGAAGGGGGCGAGCAGTACTTC; cdr3_aa: CASSMRAGEGGEQYF
d_call: -; cdr3_length: 13; v_call: TRBV6-1; clone_size: -; j_call: TRBJ1-1; cdr3_nt: TGTGCCAGCAGTGTCGCGGGGAACACTGAAGCTTTCTTT; cdr3_aa: CASSVAGNTEAFF
d_call: TRBD1; cdr3_length: 17; v_call: TRBV5-1; clone_size: -; j_call: TRBJ1-1; cdr3_nt: TGCGCCAGCAGCTTGGGGGGACAGGGGGTGCTGAACACTGAAGCTTTCTTT; cdr3_aa: CASSLGGQGVLNTEAFF
d_call: -; cdr3_length: 14; v_call: TRBV5-1; clone_size: -; j_call: TRBJ2-1; cdr3_nt: TGCGCCAGCAGCTTCTCAGGGTCCTACAATGAGCAGTTCTTC; cdr3_aa: CASSFSGSYNEQFF
d_call: -; cdr3_length: 14; v_call: TRBV13; clone_size: -; j_call: TRBJ1-2; cdr3_nt: TGTGCCAGCAGCTTAGGCCAGGGTAACTATGGCTACACCTTC; cdr3_aa: CASSLGQGNYGYTF
d_call: TRBD2; cdr3_length: 16; v_call: TRBV6-1; clone_size: few; j_call: TRBJ2-2; cdr3_nt: TGTGCCAGCAGTGAATTCACTAGCGGGGCCACCGGGGAGCTGTTTTTT; cdr3_aa: CASSEFTSGATGELFF
d_call: -; cdr3_length: 14; v_call: TRBV6-4; clone_size: -; j_call: TRBJ2-1; cdr3_nt: TGTGCCAGCAGTTTAGAAAGGGGCTCCAATGAGCAGTTCTTC; cdr3_aa: CASSLERGSNEQFF
d_call: -; cdr3_length: 11; v_call: TRBV20-1; clone_size: -; j_call: TRBJ2-1; cdr3_nt: TGCAGTGCTCGGGGTTACAATGAGCAGTTCTTC; cdr3_aa: CSARGYNEQFF
d_call: -; cdr3_length: 16; v_call: TRBV5-1; clone_size: -; j_call: TRBJ2-1; cdr3_nt: TGCGCCAGCAGCTTGGAACTGCGGGGCGATTACAATGAGCAGTTCTTC; cdr3_aa: CASSLELRGDYNEQFF
d_call: TRBD2; cdr3_length: 14; v_call: TRBV19; clone_size: -; j_call: TRBJ2-1; cdr3_nt: TGTGCCAGTAGTATAGGGACTAGTCCCAATGAGCAGTTCTTC; cdr3_aa: CASSIGTSPNEQFF
d_call: TRBD1; cdr3_length: 18; v_call: TRBV25-1; clone_size: once; j_call: TRBJ2-5; cdr3_nt: TGTGCCAGCAGTGAGGGCTTACTTGGACAGGGGGGTCAAGAGACCCAGTACTTC; cdr3_aa: CASSEGLLGQGGQETQYF
d_call: -; cdr3_length: 11; v_call: TRBV28; clone_size: -; j_call: TRBJ2-3; cdr3_nt: TGTGCCAGCACCGACTCAGATACGCAGTATTTT; cdr3_aa: CASTDSDTQYF
d_call: TRBD2; cdr3_length: 15; v_call: TRBV9; clone_size: -; j_call: TRBJ2-3; cdr3_nt: TGTGCCAGCAGTGGCGGGGGATATAGCACAGATACGCAGTATTTT; cdr3_aa: CASSGGGYSTDTQYF
d_call: -; cdr3_length: 14; v_call: TRBV5-5; clone_size: -; j_call: TRBJ1-1; cdr3_nt: TGTGCCAGCAGCTTGTTGGGGGCCAGCCCTGAAGCTTTCTTT; cdr3_aa: CASSLLGASPEAFF
d_call: -; cdr3_length: 18; v_call: TRBV7-2; clone_size: -; j_call: TRBJ1-1; cdr3_nt: TGTGCCAGCAGCTTCCGTAATACCCCTACAGGGACGAACACTGAAGCTTTCTTT; cdr3_aa: CASSFRNTPTGTNTEAFF
d_call: TRBD2; cdr3_length: 17; v_call: TRBV27; clone_size: once; j_call: TRBJ2-3; cdr3_nt: TGTGCCAGCAGGCCTGGGACTAGCGGCGCGGGGGTGGGGGGGCAGTATTTT; cdr3_aa: CASRPGTSGAGVGGQYF
d_call: -; cdr3_length: 15; v_call: TRBV7-8; clone_size: -; j_call: TRBJ1-3; cdr3_nt: TGTGCCAGCAGCTTAGCGGGGGAGGCTGGAAACACCATATATTTT; cdr3_aa: CASSLAGEAGNTIYF
d_call: TRBD2; cdr3_length: 15; v_call: TRBV4-3; clone_size: -; j_call: TRBJ2-3; cdr3_nt: TGCGCCAGCAGCCTCAGCGGGGGGGAAACAGATACGCAGTATTTT; cdr3_aa: CASSLSGGETDTQYF
d_call: TRBD2; cdr3_length: 15; v_call: TRBV7-2; clone_size: -; j_call: TRBJ2-1; cdr3_nt: TGTGCCAGCAGCTTAGCGGGACTAGTTACCAATGAGCAGTTCTTC; cdr3_aa: CASSLAGLVTNEQFF
d_call: -; cdr3_length: 15; v_call: TRBV2; clone_size: -; j_call: TRBJ2-2; cdr3_nt: TGTGCCAGCAGTCGCGTGGGAGGTCGCACCGGGGAGCTGTTTTTT; cdr3_aa: CASSRVGGRTGELFF
d_call: -; cdr3_length: 14; v_call: TRBV21-1; clone_size: once; j_call: TRBJ1-4; cdr3_nt: TGTGCCAGCAGCAATGGAACAGGGAAAGAAAAACTGTTTTTT; cdr3_aa: CASSNGTGKEKLFF
d_call: -; cdr3_length: 17; v_call: TRBV27; clone_size: -; j_call: TRBJ2-7; cdr3_nt: TGTGCCAGCAGTTTAACTCGCCCCGGGGGGCAGGGCTACGAGCAGTACTTC; cdr3_aa: CASSLTRPGGQGYEQYF
d_call: TRBD2; cdr3_length: 16; v_call: TRBV7-9; clone_size: -; j_call: TRBJ2-3; cdr3_nt: TGTGCCAGCAGCTTAGGAACTAGCGGGAGTTCAGATACGCAGTATTTT; cdr3_aa: CASSLGTSGSSDTQYF
d_call: -; cdr3_length: 15; v_call: TRBV7-2; clone_size: few; j_call: TRBJ1-5; cdr3_nt: TGTGCCAGCAGCTTAGTAAGCTACGGCAATCAGCCCCAGCATTTT; cdr3_aa: CASSLVSYGNQPQHF
d_call: TRBD1; cdr3_length: 15; v_call: TRBV5-1; clone_size: -; j_call: TRBJ2-5; cdr3_nt: TGCGCCAGCAGCTTGACAGGGGGCGAGGGGGAGACCCAGTACTTC; cdr3_aa: CASSLTGGEGETQYF
d_call: TRBD1; cdr3_length: 15; v_call: TRBV10-3; clone_size: -; j_call: TRBJ1-4; cdr3_nt: TGTGCCATCAGTGAGGACAGGGGAGGAAGCGAAAAACTGTTTTTT; cdr3_aa: CAISEDRGGSEKLFF
d_call: -; cdr3_length: 15; v_call: TRBV15; clone_size: -; j_call: TRBJ2-7; cdr3_nt: TGTGCCACCAGCAGAGTCGCAGGGCCACCAGGCGAGCAGTACTTC; cdr3_aa: CATSRVAGPPGEQYF
d_call: TRBD2; cdr3_length: 15; v_call: TRBV27; clone_size: -; j_call: TRBJ2-3; cdr3_nt: TGTGCCAGCAGTCCTAGCGGGAATGCGGCAGATACGCAGTATTTT; cdr3_aa: CASSPSGNAADTQYF
d_call: -; cdr3_length: 13; v_call: TRBV27; clone_size: -; j_call: TRBJ2-2; cdr3_nt: TGTGCCAGCACGTTCGCGAACACCGGGGAGCTGTTTTTT; cdr3_aa: CASTFANTGELFF
d_call: -; cdr3_length: 15; v_call: TRBV7-2; clone_size: -; j_call: TRBJ2-1; cdr3_nt: TGTGCCAGCAGCTTAACCACGGGGGCCTACAATGAGCAGTTCTTC; cdr3_aa: CASSLTTGAYNEQFF
d_call: -; cdr3_length: 13; v_call: TRBV30; clone_size: -; j_call: TRBJ1-2; cdr3_nt: TGTGCCTGGGACTCCGAATGGGACTATGGCTACACCTTC; cdr3_aa: CAWDSEWDYGYTF
d_call: -; cdr3_length: 18; v_call: TRBV7-9; clone_size: -; j_call: TRBJ1-2; cdr3_nt: TGTGCCAGCAGCTTCCTACAGGGTCGGTCCCAAGGCAACTATGGCTACACCTTC; cdr3_aa: CASSFLQGRSQGNYGYTF
d_call: -; cdr3_length: 16; v_call: TRBV19; clone_size: -; j_call: TRBJ1-5; cdr3_nt: TGTGCCAGTAGTATCTCTTCGTGGGGCGGCAATCAGCCCCAGCATTTT; cdr3_aa: CASSISSWGGNQPQHF
d_call: TRBD2; cdr3_length: 16; v_call: TRBV6-6; clone_size: -; j_call: TRBJ2-5; cdr3_nt: TGTGCCAGCAGTTACTCCGGCCTAGCGGGAAAAGAGACCCAGTACTTC; cdr3_aa: CASSYSGLAGKETQYF
d_call: -; cdr3_length: 18; v_call: TRBV6-1; clone_size: once; j_call: TRBJ2-1; cdr3_nt: TGTGCCAGCAGTGAAGCGCAACTAGGGGGGGGAGGCTACAATGAGCAGTTCTTC; cdr3_aa: CASSEAQLGGGGYNEQFF
d_call: TRBD2; cdr3_length: 14; v_call: TRBV7-2; clone_size: -; j_call: TRBJ2-1; cdr3_nt: TGTGCCAGCAGCTTAACGACTAGCGGGGGGGCGGGGTTCTTC; cdr3_aa: CASSLTTSGGAGFF